Each of the 22 T cell receptor beta chains below was sequenced from the same sample in a study of blood T cells in healthy people across ages. Together with a sample-barcoded 5' primer, a J-beta primer mix was included in a second PCR lasting about 6 to 11 cycles. A single record per CDR3 protein comes from TCRdb applying MiXCR to the 5' RACE reads. The sample consists of approximately 810,000 distinct CDR3 sequences, around 28% of them appearing once. Sequenced: blood. The receptors derive from a woman at least 80 years old in good health.

This clonotype was observed at least ten times. The chain has TRBV7-2 and TRBJ2-2; the match to TRBD1 covers 9 bases. V was pared by 2 bases and J by 4 bases, with 5 bases of the junction left unmatched. Per germline, CDR1 SGHTA and CDR2 FQGNSA. The CDR3 length is 16 residues. The CDR3 loop is CASSLRTGARTGELFF. CDR3 DNA sequence: TGTGCCAGCAGCTTAAGGACAGGGGCTCGCACCGGGGAGCTGTTTTTT.

In its sample, this clonotype was seen a few times. The junction differs from germline at one of its ends, possibly a read error. The rearrangement links TRBV20-1 to TRBJ2-4; D may be TRBD2 (9 bases). The V gene's germline CDR1 is DFQATT and CDR2 SNEGSKA (reference sequence). The length of the CDR3 is 13 residues. The DNA for the CDR3 is TGCAGCGGACAGGGACTAGCTGTCTACGAGCAGGACTTC. Its translation: CSGQGLAVYEQDF.

This clonotype was seen only a few times. This chain links TRBV6-5 with TRBJ2-2; D gene unclear. Looked up from germline, CDR1 is MNHEY and CDR2 is SVGAGI. This CDR3 has 17 residues. V lost 0 bases to trimming and J lost 1 base, with 12 bases between them. Written as DNA, the CDR3 is TGTGCCAGCAGTTACTCCTTGTCTGGGCTGAACACCGGGGAGCTGTTTTTT. Its protein product is CASSYSLSGLNTGELFF.

The sample holds many counts of this clonotype. The V gene is TRBV6-5, the J gene TRBJ1-4; 11 positions match TRBD1. Germline CDR1 is MNHEY and CDR2 is SVGAGI. This CDR3 comprises 18 residues. Germline trimming cut 2 bases from V and 2 bases from J; bases unmatched to any gene: 7. The CDR3 bases are TGTGCCAGCAGTTACGGACAGGGGGCCTTTGGTACTAATGAAAAACTGTTTTTT. It codes for CASSYGQGAFGTNEKLFF.

This clonotype was counted many times. The chain couples TRBV5-1 to TRBJ2-5, with 12 bases aligning to TRBD2. The V and J ends lost 5 bases and 4 bases, in that order; junction bases with no gene match: 3. The CDR3 consists of 14 residues. Looked up from germline, CDR1 is SGHRS and CDR2 is YFSETQ. The CDR3 DNA follows: TGCGCCAGCAGTACTAGCGGGGGGCTAGAGACCCAGTACTTC. This codes for CASSTSGGLETQYF.

There are many counts of this clonotype. The chain combines TRBV12-3 or TRBV12-4 with TRBJ1-5; 9 nucleotides line up with TRBD1. This CDR3 has 13 residues. The V segment lost 6 bases and the J segment 5 bases; nucleotides outside the gene matches: 2. The CDR3 DNA follows: TGTGCCAGCAGCTGGACAGGGGATCAGCCCCAGCATTTT. Residues: CASSWTGDQPQHF.

This clonotype was observed many times. This chain connects TRBV6-5 to TRBJ2-5; tentatively, D is TRBD1 or TRBD2 (5 bases each). The ends were cut back, 0 bases at V and 4 bases at J, with 18 bases in the middle. Germline loops: CDR1 MNHEY, CDR2 SVGAGI. This CDR3 contains 17 residues. CDR3 loop: CASSYSFSGPGGETQYF. CDR3 nucleotide sequence: TGTGCCAGCAGTTACTCGTTCTCGGGGCCTGGAGGAGAGACCCAGTACTTC.

This clonotype was seen repeatedly, ten times or more. The J gene is TRBJ2-3, the V gene TRBV25-1, with TRBD2 matching 8 bases. With V trimmed by 3 bases and J by 6 bases, 8 bases remained unmatched. The CDR3 spans 15 residues. Germline V gene sequence: CDR1 MGHDK, CDR2 SYGVNS. CDR3: CASSDQSGGWDTQYF. The CDR3 nucleotides are TGTGCCAGCAGTGATCAGAGCGGGGGTTGGGATACGCAGTATTTT.

The rearrangement links TRBV3-1 to TRBJ1-6, with TRBD1 identical over 7 bases. The length of the CDR3 is 17 residues. The V gene end was trimmed by 1 base and the J gene end by 10 bases; junction bases not matched to a gene: 13. Germline V CDR1 and CDR2: LGHDT, YNNKEL (reference sequence). In DNA, the CDR3 is TGTGCCAGCAGCCAAGGTGCTGTGGGAGGGGGCGCCTCACCCCTCCACTTT. Amino acid sequence: CASSQGAVGGGASPLHF. Full variable domain (missing parts from reference TRBV3-1 and TRBJ1-6): DTAVSQTPKYLVTQMGNDKSIKCEQNLGHDTMYWYKQDSKKFLKIMFSYNNKELIINETVPNRFSPKSPDKAHLNLHINSLELGDSAVYFCASSQGAVGGGASPLHFGNGTRLTVT.

This chain joins TRBV24-1 and TRBJ2-3, with 7 bases fitting TRBD1. The CDR3 extends over 14 amino acids. Looked up from germline, CDR1 is KGHDR and CDR2 is SFDVKD. Trimming removed 4 bases from V and 5 bases from J; junction bases left unmatched: 5. CDR3: CATSEGTVGDTQYF. The CDR3 region has the DNA TGTGCCACCAGTGAAGGGACAGTAGGAGATACGCAGTATTTT.

This clonotype was observed at least ten times. J is TRBJ1-5 and V is TRBV24-1; possible D gene TRBD1, 5 bases. The CDR3 has 13 amino acids. V dropped 4 bases and J dropped 2 bases, with 5 bases sitting between them. Germline V CDR1 and CDR2: KGHDR, SFDVKD. CDR3 nucleotide sequence: TGTGCCACCAGTGAAGGGGGCAATCAGCCCCAGCATTTT. Protein: CATSEGGNQPQHF.

The genes are TRBV20-1 and TRBJ2-3; either TRBD1 or TRBD2 may fit D (5 bases each). The CDR3 totals 15 residues. CDR1 DFQATT and CDR2 SNEGSKA come from the germline V gene (reference sequence). Trimming stripped 6 bases from V and 3 bases from J, with 19 bases between. The CDR3 bases are TGCAGTGCCAGCCGGGGACCGATGACAACAGATACGCAGTATTTT. Its protein product is CSASRGPMTTDTQYF.

This clonotype has at least ten counts. The rearrangement joins TRBV6-2 or TRBV6-3 to TRBJ2-1; 9 bases agree with TRBD1. The CDR3 contains 13 residues. V lost 6 bases to trimming and J lost 12 bases; unmatched junction nucleotides: 9. CDR1 and CDR2 (germline): MNHEY, SVGEGT. The CDR3 spells CASSRDRDLGQFF. The CDR3 nucleotides read TGTGCCAGCAGCCGGGACAGGGATTTGGGGCAGTTCTTC.

This clonotype was counted a single time. The CDR3 ends on some other residue instead of the conserved phenylalanine or tryptophan, so this is likely a read error. The chain joins TRBV3-1 to TRBJ1-2; 7 nucleotides align to TRBD1. This CDR3 is 14 amino acids long. Trimming cost V 1 base and J 3 bases; bases outside gene matches: 2. Germline lookup yields CDR1 LGHDT and CDR2 YNNKEL (reference sequence). CDR3 DNA sequence: TGTGCCAGCAGCCAAGGGACAGGTGACTATGGCTACACCTTA. This codes for CASSQGTGDYGYTL.

This clonotype was detected a few times. The gene calls are TRBV7-2 and TRBJ1-4; 9 bases are a match to TRBD1. The ends lost 6 bases at V and 8 bases at J; junction bases unmatched: 7. Germline V CDR1 and CDR2: SGHTA, FQGNSA. This CDR3 comprises 14 residues. CDR3 sequence reads: CASSPRDRVEKLFF. CDR3 DNA: TGTGCCAGCAGTCCCCGGGACAGGGTCGAAAAACTGTTTTTT. The entire variable domain, with the rest obtained from reference TRBV7-2 and TRBJ1-4, is as follows: GAGVSQSPSNKVTEKGKDVELRCDPISGHTALYWYRQSLGQGLEFLIYFQGNSAPDKSGLPSDRFSAERTGGSVSTLTIQRTQQEDSAVYLCASSPRDRVEKLFFGSGTQLSVL.

In this sample, this clonotype turned up once. A much larger clone lies one base from this, so it may be a read error. The V gene is TRBV7-6, the J gene TRBJ2-3; unclear D gene. This CDR3 is built from 10 residues. CDR1 is SGHVS and CDR2 is FNYEAQ in the germline V gene. In nucleotides, the CDR3 is TGTGCCAGCAGCTTATATACGCTGTATTTT. Its translation is CASSLYTLYF.

As to this clonotype: A read error may produce the germline difference seen at one junction end. The chain recombines TRBV7-2 with TRBJ2-5; D call uncertain. The end of the DNA is better explained by TRBJ2-7, so the J call may be wrong. This CDR3 comprises 12 residues. In germline, CDR1 is SGHTA, CDR2 FQGNSA. CDR3: CASSLIRGEQYF. The DNA for the CDR3 is TGCGCCAGCAGCTTGATACGCGGCGAGCAGTACTTC.

To note about this clonotype: A junction end diverges from the germline sequence, so it may reflect a read error. The J gene is TRBJ1-4, the V gene TRBV7-9; D gene ambiguous. The CDR3 has 14 amino acids. Germline V lookup: CDR1 SEHNR, CDR2 FQNEAQ (reference sequence). CDR3 sequence: CVSSLETGGEKLFF. The DNA of the CDR3 is TGTGTCAGCAGCTTAGAGACGGGAGGTGAAAAACTGTTTTTT.

Many counts were recorded for this clonotype. The genes are TRBV18 and TRBJ1-2; perhaps TRBD1 as D (6 bases). The germline gives CDR1 KGHSH, CDR2 LQKENI. CDR3 length: 15 residues. The ends were cut back, 4 bases at V and 2 bases at J, with 14 bases in the middle. In DNA form, the CDR3 reads TGTGCCAGCTCACAACAATACGGACAGAACTATGGCTACACCTTC. Translation: CASSQQYGQNYGYTF.

As concerns this clonotype: One base away lies a much larger clone, so this may be a sequencing read error. The V and J genes are TRBV6-2 or TRBV6-3 and TRBJ2-7, with D perhaps TRBD1 or TRBD2 (6 bases each). The CDR3 runs 15 residues. Trimming removed 9 bases from V and 3 bases from J, with 21 bases in between. Germline V gene sequence: CDR1 MNHEY, CDR2 SVGEGT. CDR3 nucleotides: TGTGCCAGTCGCAGGGGCGGGACGTCATTCTACGAGCAGTACTTC. Translated: CASRRGGTSFYEQYF.

The sample holds many counts of this clonotype. The rearrangement joins TRBV5-6 to TRBJ2-7; TRBD1 or TRBD2 may be the D gene (5 bases each). The ends were cut back, 2 bases at V and 1 base at J, with 13 bases in the middle. Germline loops: CDR1 SGHDT, CDR2 YYEEEE. The CDR3 runs 15 residues. The CDR3 reads CASSFRQGVSYEQYF. The CDR3 region has the DNA TGTGCCAGCAGCTTTCGCCAGGGAGTGTCCTACGAGCAGTACTTC.

Concerning this clonotype: A much larger clone lies a single base off, so this may be a read error. This chain joins TRBV4-1 and TRBJ2-1; D is uncertain. Trimming left V 0 bases short and J 13 bases short, with 16 bases between. Germline CDR1 MGHRA, CDR2 YSYEKL. The CDR3 runs to 14 residues. This CDR3 reads CASSQDVYAETQFF. CDR3 in DNA: TGCGCCAGCAGCCAAGATGTCTACGCGGAGACCCAGTTCTTC.